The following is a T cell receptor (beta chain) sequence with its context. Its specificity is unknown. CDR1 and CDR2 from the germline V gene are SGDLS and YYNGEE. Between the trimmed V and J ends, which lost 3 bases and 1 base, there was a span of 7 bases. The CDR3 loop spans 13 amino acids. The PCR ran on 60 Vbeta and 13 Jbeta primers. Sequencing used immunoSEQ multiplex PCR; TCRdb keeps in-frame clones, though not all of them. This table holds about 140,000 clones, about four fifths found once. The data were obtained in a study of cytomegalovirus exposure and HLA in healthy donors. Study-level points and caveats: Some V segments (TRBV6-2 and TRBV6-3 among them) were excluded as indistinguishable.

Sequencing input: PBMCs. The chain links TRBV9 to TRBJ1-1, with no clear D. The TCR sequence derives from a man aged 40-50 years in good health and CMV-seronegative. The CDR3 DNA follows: TGTGCCAGCAGCGGTCAATGGAACACTGAAGCTTTCTTT. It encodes CASSGQWNTEAFF. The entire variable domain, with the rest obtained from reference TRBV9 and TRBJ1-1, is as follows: DSGVTQTPKHLITATGQRVTLRCSPRSGDLSVYWYQQSLDQGLQFLIQYYNGEERAKGNILERFSAQQFPDLHSELNLSSLELGDSALYFCASSGQWNTEAFFGQGTRLTVV.